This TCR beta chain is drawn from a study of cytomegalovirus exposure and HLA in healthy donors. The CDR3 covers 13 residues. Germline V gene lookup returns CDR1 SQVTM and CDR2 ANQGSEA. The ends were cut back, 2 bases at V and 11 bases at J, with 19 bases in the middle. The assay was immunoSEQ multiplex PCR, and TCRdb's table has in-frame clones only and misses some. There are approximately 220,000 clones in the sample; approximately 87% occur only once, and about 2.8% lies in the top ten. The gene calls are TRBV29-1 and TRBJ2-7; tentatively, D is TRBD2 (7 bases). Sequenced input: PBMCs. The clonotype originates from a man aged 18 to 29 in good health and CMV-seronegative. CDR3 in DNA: TGCAGCGTTGAACCTGGGAGGGGGGATTTGGAGTACTTC. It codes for CSVEPGRGDLEYF.